This entry lists 3 T cell receptor beta chains sequenced from one sample in a study of blood T cell repertoires in COVID-19 (dated by TCRdb to the early 2020s). Libraries were prepared through the immunoSEQ multiplex PCR assay. Not all clones reach the TCRdb copy of this immuneACCESS table, which keeps in-frame sequences only. Checked studies attribute under half of the gap to unresolved V genes and leave the rest unexplained. For this sample there are more than 150,000 clones; around nine tenths appear just once. The ten largest clones represent roughly an eighth of the sample. What was sequenced was peripheral blood. The receptors here all came from a woman in her 70s with COVID-19, enrolled during active disease.

This chain uses TRBV11-2 with TRBJ1-2; D remains ambiguous. The germline gives CDR1 SGHAT, CDR2 FQNNGV. The CDR3 runs 13 residues. The V gene lost 1 base and the J gene lost 4 bases, with 7 bases spanning the gap. The CDR3 is CASSLGAFYGYTF. The CDR3 bases are TGTGCCAGCAGCTTAGGGGCTTTCTATGGCTACACCTTC.

The rearrangement links TRBV28 to TRBJ1-1; 9 bases match TRBD1. This CDR3 region has 12 residues. J lost 12 bases, V lost 5 bases, and 7 bases had no gene match. In germline, CDR1 is MDHEN, CDR2 SYDVKM. The CDR3 is CASSPGTGRTFF. Written as DNA, the CDR3 is TGTGCCAGCAGTCCGGGGACAGGGAGGACTTTCTTT.

A few counts support this clone. This chain joins TRBV12-5 and TRBJ2-3; 7 bases map to TRBD2. The V and J ends lost 5 bases and 9 bases, in that order; junction bases with no gene match: 5. The CDR3 is 12 residues long. Germline values: CDR1 LGHNT, CDR2 FRNRAP. The CDR3 loop is CASGGSGTTQYF. DNA of the CDR3: TGTGCTAGTGGTGGCAGCGGGACGACGCAGTATTTT.